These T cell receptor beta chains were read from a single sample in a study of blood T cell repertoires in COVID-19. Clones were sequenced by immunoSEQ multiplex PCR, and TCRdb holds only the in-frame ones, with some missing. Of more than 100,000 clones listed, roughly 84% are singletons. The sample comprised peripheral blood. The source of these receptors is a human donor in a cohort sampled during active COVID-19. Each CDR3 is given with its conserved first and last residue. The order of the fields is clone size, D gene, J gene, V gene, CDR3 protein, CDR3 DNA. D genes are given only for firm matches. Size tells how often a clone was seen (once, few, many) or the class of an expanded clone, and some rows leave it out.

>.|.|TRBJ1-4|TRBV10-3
CATCKETNEKLFF
TGTGCCACCTGTAAAGAGACTAATGAAAAACTGTTTTTT
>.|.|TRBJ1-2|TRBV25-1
CASSEALRGNYGYTF
TGTGCCAGCAGTGAAGCACTCAGGGGTAACTATGGCTACACCTTC
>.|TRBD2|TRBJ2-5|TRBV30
CAWSVPGLGRETQYF
TGTGCCTGGAGTGTACCGGGACTAGGTCGGGAGACCCAGTACTTC
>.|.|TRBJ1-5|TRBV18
CASSPLREEGPQHF
TGTGCCAGCTCACCTCTCAGGGAGGAGGGGCCCCAGCATTTT
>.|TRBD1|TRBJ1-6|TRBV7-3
CASRRDRDSPLHF
TGTGCCAGCCGCCGGGACAGGGATTCACCCCTCCACTTT
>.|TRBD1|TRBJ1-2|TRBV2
CASSRDRDGGYGYTF
TGTGCCAGCAGTCGGGACAGGGACGGGGGCTATGGCTACACCTTC
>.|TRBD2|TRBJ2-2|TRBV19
CASSIRGAGGANTGELFF
TGTGCCAGTAGTATAAGAGGGGCGGGGGGCGCGAACACCGGGGAGCTGTTTTTT
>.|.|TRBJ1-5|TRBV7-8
CASNRMGGGARNQPQHF
TGTGCCAGCAACCGAATGGGGGGAGGGGCTCGCAATCAGCCCCAGCATTTT
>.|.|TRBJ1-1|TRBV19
CASSIAKLNTEAFF
TGTGCCAGTAGTATAGCCAAGCTGAACACTGAAGCTTTCTTT
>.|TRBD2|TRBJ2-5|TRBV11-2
CASSLGLAGQETQYF
TGTGCCAGCAGCTTAGGGTTAGCGGGACAAGAGACCCAGTACTTC
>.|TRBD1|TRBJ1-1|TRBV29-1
CSFDRGRGRYGTEAFF
TGCAGCTTTGACAGGGGGCGCGGCAGGTATGGCACTGAAGCTTTCTTT
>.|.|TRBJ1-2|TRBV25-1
CASSAVTVNYGYTF
TGTGCCAGCAGTGCGGTCACGGTTAACTATGGCTACACCTTC
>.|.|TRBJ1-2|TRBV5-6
CASTLGIGQDGYTF
TGTGCCAGCACCCTCGGGATTGGGCAGGATGGCTACACCTTC
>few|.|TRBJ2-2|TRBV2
CASSEARGSGELFF
TGTGCCAGCAGTGAAGCCCGGGGGTCCGGGGAGCTGTTTTTT
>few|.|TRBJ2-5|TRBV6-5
CASSPRLATEETQYF
TGTGCCAGCAGTCCCCGCCTAGCGACGGAAGAGACCCAGTACTTC
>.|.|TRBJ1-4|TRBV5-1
CASSSGRELLNEKLFF
TGCGCCAGCAGCTCGGGGCGGGAATTACTAAATGAAAAACTGTTTTTT
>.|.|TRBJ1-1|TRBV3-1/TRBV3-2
CASAGISEAFF
TGTGCCAGCGCCGGGATCAGTGAAGCTTTCTTT
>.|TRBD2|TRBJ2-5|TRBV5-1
CASSLKRLAGVETQYF
TGCGCCAGCAGCTTAAAACGACTAGCCGGGGTTGAGACCCAGTACTTC
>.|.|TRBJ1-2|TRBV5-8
CASSLEGQGSYGYTF
TGTGCCAGCAGCTTGGAGGGGCAGGGAAGCTATGGCTACACCTTC